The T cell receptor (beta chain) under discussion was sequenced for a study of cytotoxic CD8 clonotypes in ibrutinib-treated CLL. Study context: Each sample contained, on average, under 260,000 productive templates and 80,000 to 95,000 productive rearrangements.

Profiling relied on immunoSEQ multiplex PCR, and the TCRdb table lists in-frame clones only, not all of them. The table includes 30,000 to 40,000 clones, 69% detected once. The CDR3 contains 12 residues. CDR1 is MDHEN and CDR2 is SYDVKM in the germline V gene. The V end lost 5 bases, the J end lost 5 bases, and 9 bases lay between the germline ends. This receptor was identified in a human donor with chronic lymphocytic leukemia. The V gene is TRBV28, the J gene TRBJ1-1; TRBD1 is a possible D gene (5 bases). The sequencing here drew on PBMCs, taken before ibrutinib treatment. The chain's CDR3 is CASSGTGTEAFF. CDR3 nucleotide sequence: TGTGCCAGCAGTGGGACTGGGACTGAAGCTTTCTTT.